The entry that follows covers one T cell receptor beta chain sequence. Its recognized antigen is unknown. Per-base qualities were not stored, and no clone one base away is much larger. The sample is drawn from a study of blood T cell repertoires in COVID-19 (dated by TCRdb to the early 2020s). In the study overall: Samples covering the acute and convalescent phases of COVID-19 were provided by collaborators in the United States, Italy and Spain. Nearly every sample came with metadata listing a de-identified subject ID, COVID-19 status, age in years and sex. The samples were drawn from two sources: the first 160 participants of the ongoing ImmuneRACE study, and fewer than 1,500 subjects contributed by 6 global collaborators. Where HLA class I and class II types were available, the types were taken from metadata supplied by the sample provider, not from assay-based typing. The repertoires were made available in a free public database intended to serve as a resource for research on the immune response to SARS-CoV-2. The material from the prospective study consisted of cDNA or gDNA derived from T cells, B-cell-depleted T cells, or PBMCs. Subjects who had been exposed to COVID-19, were actively infected with it, or had recovered from it provided the deeply sampled blood TCRbeta repertoires that made up the dataset. The study at large found these results: The quantity of clinical and demographic metadata differed by source and by participant and was supplied without curation.

TCRbeta CDR3 regions were amplified from genomic DNA by means of the immunoSEQ Assay, a bias-controlled multiplex PCR. As for the original processing: The number of nucleated cells in each sample was estimated from the amplification of reference gene primers within the assay. To quantify the absolute abundance of each unique TCRbeta CDR3 rearrangement, sequence reads were collapsed and filtered. For each sample, productive Simpson clonality was calculated as the square root of Simpson's diversity index across productive rearrangements. TCRdb carries this immuneACCESS record with in-frame sequences only. Its versions omit some clonotypes, under half of them owing to an unresolved V gene in the studies checked, with the rest unexplained. V, J and clone size were drawn from that table, and D and trimming were deduced from the DNA. Present in this sample are 130,000 to 150,000 clones, about 90% of which were seen just once. Jointly, the top ten make up roughly 35% of the sample.

A second Seattle source provided samples from volunteer blood donors who had recovered from COVID-19. The collaborating institutions used their own protocols to collect whole blood in K2EDTA tubes. For TCRbeta analysis, collaborators shipped samples as frozen whole blood, isolated PBMCs, or DNA extracted from either of those sample types. A distance of 12 bases separates the germline ends of V and J, which lose 0 bases and 6 bases respectively. CDR1 and CDR2, looked up from the germline V gene, are MNHEY and SVGAGI. CDR3 length: 15 amino acids, cysteine to phenylalanine. The kept DNA is CDR3 alone, 45 bases in frame from the first base.

Sequenced sample: peripheral blood. The TCR was taken from a man over 45 who had recovered from COVID-19. The chain joins TRBV6-5 to TRBJ1-5; there is no confident call for the D gene. Here the CDR3 is given as CASSYSGQRAQPQHF. The nucleotide sequence is given as TGTGCCAGCAGTTACTCAGGGCAGAGGGCTCAGCCCCAGCATTTT.